Listed below are T cell receptor beta chains from one sample, sequenced in a study of blood T cell repertoires in COVID-19. The repertoire was sequenced with immunoSEQ multiplex PCR; TCRdb's copy has only in-frame clones and lacks some. The table records tens of thousands of clones, approximately 90% of them present only once. Source material: peripheral blood. These receptors originate from a man in his 60s with acute or convalescent COVID-19. Both conserved end residues are trimmed from each CDR3.

CDR3 protein: ASSLGRTGAYGYT
J gene: TRBJ1-2
V gene: TRBV7-2

CDR3 protein: ASKRQQSSGNTIY
J gene: TRBJ1-3
V gene: TRBV19

CDR3 protein: ASSLPGQSTEAF
J gene: TRBJ1-1
V gene: TRBV5-1

CDR3 protein: ASSPRTTAREQY
J gene: TRBJ2-7
V gene: TRBV7-9

CDR3 protein: ASRTTGDGNTIY
J gene: TRBJ1-3
V gene: TRBV6-5

CDR3 protein: ASSLWTGGKTGNQPQH
J gene: TRBJ1-5
V gene: TRBV5-4

CDR3 protein: ASSEWQSTDTQY
J gene: TRBJ2-3
V gene: TRBV25-1

CDR3 protein: AWSSRGGSTDTQY
J gene: TRBJ2-3
V gene: TRBV30

CDR3 protein: ASSGLAGGRDTQY
J gene: TRBJ2-3
V gene: TRBV5-1

CDR3 protein: ASSQDSYYNEQF
J gene: TRBJ2-1
V gene: TRBV14

CDR3 protein: ASSLRDFGSGANVLT
J gene: TRBJ2-6
V gene: TRBV2

CDR3 protein: ASSLAGADTQY
J gene: TRBJ2-3
V gene: TRBV5-1

CDR3 protein: ASRSGQGYEQY
J gene: TRBJ2-7
V gene: TRBV2

CDR3 protein: ASSPPQIARELF
J gene: TRBJ2-2
V gene: TRBV6-6

CDR3 protein: ASRQGYLEKLF
J gene: TRBJ1-4
V gene: TRBV19

CDR3 protein: ASNPDSSGNTIY
J gene: TRBJ1-3
V gene: TRBV19

CDR3 protein: SASHGHYNEQF
J gene: TRBJ2-1
V gene: TRBV20-1

CDR3 protein: ASSQDPGDGQPQH
J gene: TRBJ1-5
V gene: TRBV4-1

CDR3 protein: ASSLEFSSGTIY
J gene: TRBJ1-3
V gene: TRBV5-1

CDR3 protein: ASSEAAPSTDTQY
J gene: TRBJ2-3
V gene: TRBV2

CDR3 protein: ASSRNRDSAYEQY
J gene: TRBJ2-7
V gene: TRBV6-5

CDR3 protein: ASSVDIRGGQGNYGYT
J gene: TRBJ1-2
V gene: TRBV9

CDR3 protein: ASRRGTGFDEQY
J gene: TRBJ2-7
V gene: TRBV9

CDR3 protein: ASSEGPGRGGYT
J gene: TRBJ1-2
V gene: TRBV2

CDR3 protein: ASSLNPIQEQY
J gene: TRBJ2-7
V gene: TRBV11-3

CDR3 protein: ASSEGLNEKLF
J gene: TRBJ1-4
V gene: TRBV2

CDR3 protein: ASSQGGQGIINEQF
J gene: TRBJ2-1
V gene: TRBV3-1/TRBV3-2

CDR3 protein: AISDRGGGNYGYT
J gene: TRBJ1-2
V gene: TRBV10-3

CDR3 protein: ASSQGGQDNSPLH
J gene: TRBJ1-6
V gene: TRBV4-2

CDR3 protein: ASSPTEPNYGYT
J gene: TRBJ1-2
V gene: TRBV7-9

CDR3 protein: ASSGRVYEQY
J gene: TRBJ2-7
V gene: TRBV2

CDR3 protein: SVERDRGYEQY
J gene: TRBJ2-7
V gene: TRBV29-1

CDR3 protein: ASSFMGAGEQF
J gene: TRBJ2-1
V gene: TRBV5-8

CDR3 protein: ASSMGTGGPRLH
J gene: TRBJ1-6
V gene: TRBV6-6

CDR3 protein: ASSPAGGGELF
J gene: TRBJ2-2
V gene: TRBV5-1

CDR3 protein: AWSIGTGTNQPQH
J gene: TRBJ1-5
V gene: TRBV30

CDR3 protein: ASSQGGYDRMNTEAF
J gene: TRBJ1-1
V gene: TRBV4-1

CDR3 protein: ASSIVKAGGFANTGELF
J gene: TRBJ2-2
V gene: TRBV19

CDR3 protein: ASSLAPQYSPLH
J gene: TRBJ1-6
V gene: TRBV11-2

CDR3 protein: ASSLGQGAGYT
J gene: TRBJ1-2
V gene: TRBV13

CDR3 protein: ASRRNTGELF
J gene: TRBJ2-2
V gene: TRBV6-5

CDR3 protein: ASSLGTGKPTGELF
J gene: TRBJ2-2
V gene: TRBV5-1

CDR3 protein: ASKPGGASTSGELF
J gene: TRBJ2-2
V gene: TRBV19

CDR3 protein: ASSRPGQAIEETQY
J gene: TRBJ2-5
V gene: TRBV13

CDR3 protein: ASSLGSGNNSPLH
J gene: TRBJ1-6
V gene: TRBV5-1

CDR3 protein: AWKGTGLPNEKLF
J gene: TRBJ1-4
V gene: TRBV30

CDR3 protein: ASRGHQNTGELF
J gene: TRBJ2-2
V gene: TRBV2

CDR3 protein: ASSLAAGPEYGYT
J gene: TRBJ1-2
V gene: TRBV5-1

CDR3 protein: ASSPRDRVNSPLH
J gene: TRBJ1-6
V gene: TRBV19

CDR3 protein: ASSLGGGGRSTQY
J gene: TRBJ2-3
V gene: TRBV5-1

CDR3 protein: ASRPRQGSGNTIY
J gene: TRBJ1-3
V gene: TRBV6-5

CDR3 protein: ASTCVVGGVQPQH
J gene: TRBJ1-5
V gene: TRBV21-1

CDR3 protein: ASSASVRRDTEAF
J gene: TRBJ1-1
V gene: TRBV5-1

CDR3 protein: ATSSAGTGRYEQY
J gene: TRBJ2-7
V gene: TRBV15